This T cell receptor (beta chain) was identified in a study of T cells in Graves' hyperthyroidism and ophthalmopathy (dated by TCRdb to about 2019). Regarding the study in general: Peripheral blood samples were taken at initial diagnosis, before any treatment was given. A discovery cohort of 95 to 100 patients, approximately 44 with Graves' ophthalmopathy and 55 to 65 with stable Graves' hyperthyroidism, was used to find distinguishing TCR V-J signatures. Prospective prediction of ophthalmopathy was tested in an independent validation cohort of 18 to 20 hyperthyroidism patients and approximately 17 patients who later progressed to ophthalmopathy. The 100 discovery patients were randomly split 7:3 into training and test sets. In addition, the study compared T-cell repertoires in thyroid tissue and in blood from about 6 Graves' hyperthyroidism patients. Following sampling, methimazole starting at 30 mg daily was given to hyperthyroidism patients, and high-dose intravenous methylprednisolone was given to ophthalmopathy patients. The paper reports TCR Vbeta CDR3 sequencing of approximately 140 peripheral blood samples: approximately 41 ophthalmopathy, some 80 hyperthyroidism and around 17 progressor patients. The full study reports these points: In cross-validation, a model built on a 13 V-J signature told ophthalmopathy apart from stable hyperthyroidism with under 90% sensitivity and 81% to 82% specificity, and in testing the same model reached 80%/75%. In validation, the model predicted progression to ophthalmopathy with approximately 71% sensitivity and 72% to 85% specificity, a median of about 6 months before onset. No statistical method was used to fix the sample size in advance, and group allocation was not hidden from the investigators. Most expanded thyroid clonotypes (frequency above 0.001) were also detected in blood, suggesting blood repertoires may reflect thyroid immune responses.

This clonotype was seen a handful of times. The clone's antigen remains unknown. The input lacks base qualities; no much larger clone sits a single base away. Graves' hyperthyroidism was defined as stable when no progression to ophthalmopathy occurred over 18 months of follow-up. Hyperthyroidism patients were newly diagnosed, had a disease duration of under 2 months, and were aged 18 to 65 years. The study excluded patients with uncontrolled infections, other autoimmune diseases, pregnancy or lactation. Diagnoses were based on clinical symptoms, serum thyroxine and TRAb, thyroid ultrasound and orbital computed tomography. Ficoll-Paque density gradient centrifugation was used to isolate PBMCs from 8.5 to 10 ml of fresh peripheral blood. Total RNA was extracted using Trizol reagent, and RNA quality was assessed on an Agilent 2100 Bioanalyzer. TCR beta CDR3 regions were amplified from RNA transcripts. The first round of RT-PCR for the TCR CDR3 was performed with the HTBI primer set and the Qiagen OneStep RT-PCR kit. Libraries were constructed in a second round of multiplex PCR, after which size selection and purification were performed. Libraries were sequenced paired-end with 100 bp reads on an Illumina HiSeq2000. Per the original workflow: SOAPnuke was used to process the raw data, removing reads that contained adapters or uncalled bases, had a mean Phred below 15, or lacked an exact match to the constant primer or identifier. COPE v1.2.5 was used to merge high-quality paired reads, and clonotypes were defined as unique nucleotide sequences. MiTCR v1.1 was used to align clonotypes to the IMGT TRBV, TRBD and TRBJ reference segments. The analysis included only V-J combinations with a frequency above 0.0001, which together covered 99% to 99.2% of the repertoires. The TCS score was defined as F50 (clonal expansion) divided by E x V (chaos), with BLOSUM62-based TCRdist calculated between CDR3 peptides within each V-J. Welch's t-statistics and random forest reduced around 520 V-J features to about 13, which were used in a naive Bayes classifier (R e1071). Starting from the raw public reads, TCRdb applied fastp trimming at Q25, assembled clones with MiXCR and retained in-frame beta chains. Every distinct CDR3 protein forms one entry, paired with its most common genes and DNA. For this entry, the V and J calls and clone size follow TCRdb and not the study's own pipeline. The sample table contains approximately 640,000 distinct CDR3 sequences; only one count was recorded for roughly 17% of them. Roughly 15% of the sample is taken by the ten largest.

V is shortened by 2 bases, J by 1 base, and the region joining them spans 9 bases. The CDR3 has 14 amino acids, counting the end cysteine and phenylalanine. Only the CDR3 DNA is retained, 42 bases long and in frame from the first base. CDR1 and CDR2 were assigned from the germline V gene as SGHDN and FVKESK. This sequence uses TRBV14 and TRBJ2-7, with TRBD2 as a weak D call on 5 bases. The sample consisted of blood. The origin of this receptor is a man over 45 with Graves' hyperthyroidism. The CDR3 region: CASSQQSGSYEQYF. The bases are TGTGCCAGCAGCCAACAAAGCGGTTCCTACGAGCAGTACTTC.